The 25 T cell receptor beta chains given below trace back to one sample, sequenced in a study of T-cell memory formation after mild COVID-19. In TCRdb, the 5' RACE reads were re-called with MiXCR into one record per CDR3 protein. The profile shows over 55,000 distinct CDR3 sequences, about 12% of them singletons. Sequences were obtained from PBMCs or a T cell subset sorted from them (not recorded which). The receptors were gathered from a young man who had mild COVID-19 (a few samples of this study predate the infection). Cell type and time point are not known.

This chain joins TRBV7-9 and TRBJ1-2; TRBD1 is a possible D gene (6 bases). CDR1 and CDR2 from the germline V gene are SEHNR and FQNEAQ (reference sequence). The V end was cut by 5 bases, the J end by 4 bases, with 17 bases between. The CDR3 is 15 amino acids. CDR3 protein: CASSLAGAAGYGYTF. As DNA, the CDR3 is TGTGCCAGCAGCCTTGCGGGGGCGGCGGGCTATGGCTACACCTTC.

This clonotype appeared a few times. This chain joins TRBV13 and TRBJ2-5; 12 positions agree with TRBD2. CDR3 length: 16 amino acids. The V and J ends lost 5 bases and 2 bases, in that order; junction bases with no gene match: 6. Germline CDR1 and CDR2: PRHDT and FYEKMQ (reference sequence). The CDR3 sequence is CASSPRTSGAQETQYF. DNA for the CDR3: TGTGCCAGCAGCCCCCGGACTAGCGGGGCACAAGAGACCCAGTACTTC.

This clonotype was counted only a few times. The chain uses TRBV5-4 and TRBJ2-5; perhaps TRBD2 as D (7 bases). Germline loops: CDR1 SGHNT, CDR2 YYREEE (reference sequence). There are 15 residues in the CDR3. V was cut by 1 base and J by 4 bases, with 14 bases left in between. CDR3: CASSLPGGMGETQYF. The DNA for the CDR3 is TGTGCCAGCAGCTTGCCGGGGGGCATGGGAGAGACCCAGTACTTC.

This clonotype was counted many times. In DNA, the CDR3 is TGCGCCAGCAGCCAAGATCCCGGGGCATCCTACGAGCAGTACTTC. This sequence encodes CASSQDPGASYEQYF. The genes are TRBV4-1 and TRBJ2-7, with D tentatively TRBD1 or TRBD2 (5 bases each). Per germline, CDR1 MGHRA and CDR2 YSYEKL. The ends were cut back, 0 bases at V and 1 base at J, with 10 bases in the middle. This CDR3 is 15 amino acids long.

The chain links TRBV5-1 to TRBJ1-1; TRBD1 might be the D (5 bases). The CDR3 has 14 residues. Germline V gene lookup returns CDR1 SGHRS and CDR2 YFSETQ. Trimming pared 10 bases from V and 2 bases from J, leaving 18 bases between. CDR3 coding DNA: TGCGCCTCGAGGGGACCGGGACGTAACACTGAAGCTTTCTTT. Amino acid sequence: CASRGPGRNTEAFF.

V and J are TRBV5-5 and TRBJ2-7; 10 bases map to TRBD1. V shed 4 bases, J shed 6 bases, and the junction held 4 bases outside the gene matches. This CDR3 has 13 residues. Germline V lookup: CDR1 SGHKS, CDR2 YYEKEE (reference sequence). The CDR3 DNA sequence: TGTGCCAGCAGCATTGGGACAGGGGTCGAGCAGTACTTC. Translation: CASSIGTGVEQYF.

CDR3 loop: CSATVPMTEAFF. The CDR3 coding sequence is TGCAGTGCTACAGTGCCCATGACTGAAGCTTTCTTT. The chain has TRBV20-1 and TRBJ1-1; D remains unclear. Germline-derived CDR1 and CDR2 are DFQATT and SNEGSKA (reference sequence). Trimming shortened V by 4 bases and J by 5 bases, and 11 bases separated the two germline ends. The length of the CDR3 is 12 residues.

This clonotype was seen a few times. This CDR3 is CASSQGARDPLGQPQHF. The CDR3 DNA reads as TGCGCCAGCAGCCAAGGGGCCCGGGATCCTTTGGGTCAGCCCCAGCATTTT. The rearrangement uses TRBV4-1 and TRBJ1-5; unclear D gene. The germline CDR1 and CDR2 sequences are MGHRA and YSYEKL. The V gene lost 1 base and the J gene lost 6 bases, with 19 bases spanning the gap. This CDR3 has 17 amino acids.

The chain links TRBV7-6 to TRBJ1-1; TRBD1 is a possible D gene (5 bases). The CDR3 consists of 15 residues. The germline V gene encodes CDR1 SGHVS and CDR2 FNYEAQ. V shed 1 base and J shed 1 base, with 10 bases lying between them. The chain's CDR3 is CASSLGQGKNTEAFF. CDR3 DNA: TGTGCCAGCAGCTTAGGTCAGGGCAAGAACACTGAAGCTTTCTTT.

This clonotype was detected many times. CDR3 sequence reads: CASSPGYYEQYF. The DNA of the CDR3 is TGCGCCAGCAGCCCCGGGTACTACGAGCAGTACTTC. The genes are TRBV5-1 and TRBJ2-7; D gene unclear. The CDR3 length is 12 residues. Germline V gene data show CDR1 as SGHRS and CDR2 as YFSETQ. Between the trimmed V and J ends, which lost 4 bases and 3 bases, there was a span of 8 bases.

This clonotype was recorded at least ten times. The chain carries TRBV5-1 and TRBJ1-6, with D perhaps matching TRBD1 (5 bases). Germline V gene data show CDR1 as SGHRS and CDR2 as YFSETQ. Trimming stripped 3 bases from V and 6 bases from J, with 13 bases between. The CDR3 runs 15 residues. The CDR3 DNA reads TGCGCCAGCAGCTCCCGCAGGGCCCGTAATTCACCCCTCCACTTT. This gives the protein CASSSRRARNSPLHF.

This rearrangement joins TRBV6-5 to TRBJ1-6; 7 nucleotides agree with TRBD1. The V segment lost 5 bases and the J segment 8 bases; nucleotides outside the gene matches: 6. Germline CDR1 and CDR2: MNHEY and SVGAGI. This CDR3 is built from 14 residues. CDR3 bases: TGTGCCAGCAGTCAACAGGGGTCGTATTCACCCCTCCACTTT. Translation: CASSQQGSYSPLHF.

This clonotype was counted many times. The chain has TRBV21-1 and TRBJ1-2; the D segment call TRBD1 is taken from the table without a DNA check. TRBV21-1 is assigned pseudogene status. This CDR3 has 13 amino acids. CDR3 nucleotide sequence: TGTGCCAGCCCGCCCGGCGGGACGGGTGGCTACACCTTC. Its translation: CASPPGGTGGYTF.

There are many counts of this clonotype. This chain links TRBV5-8 with TRBJ2-5, with D unclear. CDR3 length: 13 amino acids. The germline V and J ends were trimmed by 4 bases and 5 bases, with 12 bases remaining between them. The germline CDR1 and CDR2 sequences are SGHTS and YDEGEE. CDR3 sequence: CASSRHLGETQYF. The CDR3 DNA sequence: TGTGCCAGCAGCCGACACCTGGGGGAGACCCAGTACTTC.

The rearrangement joins TRBV5-1 to TRBJ2-1; the match to TRBD2 covers 8 bases. The CDR3 is 15 amino acids. The V gene end was trimmed by 1 base and the J gene end by 6 bases; junction bases not matched to a gene: 6. Germline CDR1 and CDR2: SGHRS and YFSETQ. CDR3 bases: TGCGCCAGCAGCTTGTTAGCGGGGCGTTTCAATGAGCAGTTCTTC. As protein: CASSLLAGRFNEQFF.

This clonotype was seen a handful of times. The chain combines TRBV7-8 with TRBJ1-5; TRBD1 aligns across 7 bases. The germline CDR1 and CDR2 sequences are SGHVS and FQNEAQ. With 5 bases clipped from V and 0 bases from J, the junction kept 10 bases outside the gene matches. The CDR3 has 17 amino acids. The chain's CDR3 is CASSTLTGTDSNQPQHF. CDR3 nucleotides: TGTGCCAGCAGCACCTTAACCGGGACAGATAGCAATCAGCCCCAGCATTTT.

This clonotype has more than one count but fewer than ten. The V gene is TRBV5-1, the J gene TRBJ1-6, with 9 bases lining up with TRBD1. Germline V gene lookup returns CDR1 SGHRS and CDR2 YFSETQ. The CDR3 is 15 residues long. V gave up 4 bases and J gave up 9 bases; unmatched junction bases: 8. This CDR3 is CASSLAGTGFSPLHF. The DNA for the CDR3 is TGCGCCAGCAGCCTGGCTGGGACAGGGTTTTCACCCCTCCACTTT.

The CDR3 sequence is CASSAPPYEQYV. In nucleotides, the CDR3 is TGTGCCAGCAGCGCCCCGCCCTACGAGCAGTACGTC. V and J are TRBV5-8 and TRBJ2-7; D is undetermined. Germline values: CDR1 SGHTS, CDR2 YDEGEE. The CDR3 totals 12 residues. The V end was cut by 4 bases, the J end by 2 bases, with 7 bases between.

In this sample, this clonotype turned up many times. The rearrangement uses TRBV6-6 and TRBJ1-1, with D possibly matching TRBD1 (6 bases). The V end was cut by 0 bases, the J end by 1 base, with 6 bases between. The germline V gene has CDR1 MNHNY and CDR2 SVGAGI (reference sequence). The CDR3 runs to 14 residues. In nucleotides, the CDR3 is TGTGCCAGCAGTTACTCGACAGGGAACACTGAAGCTTTCTTT. Translating it yields CASSYSTGNTEAFF.

The V call is TRBV5-1, the J call TRBJ2-3; 8 bases map to TRBD2. This CDR3 has 15 amino acids. The germline CDR1 and CDR2 sequences are SGHRS and YFSETQ. V was clipped by 2 bases and J by 1 base; unmatched bases: 3. DNA for the CDR3: TGCGCCAGCAGCTTAATGACTAGCGGCACAGATACGCAGTATTTT. Residues: CASSLMTSGTDTQYF.

This clonotype was counted between two and nine times. The chain carries TRBV5-1 and TRBJ2-3; TRBD1 is a possible D gene (7 bases). V was cut by 4 bases and J by 3 bases, with 12 bases left in between. This CDR3 is 14 amino acids long. CDR1 and CDR2 from the germline V gene are SGHRS and YFSETQ. DNA for the CDR3: TGCGCCAGCAGCCGACAGGGAGGAACAGATACGCAGTATTTT. It is translated as CASSRQGGTDTQYF.

The table lists this clonotype with a few counts. The chain joins TRBV7-2 to TRBJ2-3; the match to TRBD2 covers 7 bases. The CDR3 is made up of 16 amino acids. The germline V gene has CDR1 SGHTA and CDR2 FQGNSA. J gave up 1 base and V 0 bases, and 4 bases lay outside the gene matches. The CDR3 DNA reads TGTGCCAGCAGCTTAGCCTTAAGCGGGGGCACAGATACGCAGTATTTT. This translates into CASSLALSGGTDTQYF.

This clonotype was found a few times. The chain links TRBV20-1 to TRBJ2-1, with unresolved D. Looked up from germline, CDR1 is DFQATT and CDR2 is SNEGSKA (reference sequence). The CDR3 totals 13 residues. V was pared by 5 bases and J by 6 bases, with 14 bases between. The CDR3 loop reads CSAPDPRRNEQFF. CDR3 DNA sequence: TGCAGTGCTCCCGACCCTCGGCGCAATGAGCAGTTCTTC.

This clonotype was recorded a few times. This sequence joins TRBV6-6 and TRBJ1-4; a possible D gene is TRBD1 (6 bases). Germline V gene lookup returns CDR1 MNHNY and CDR2 SVGAGI (reference sequence). CDR3 size: 15 residues. V was shortened by 5 bases and J by 4 bases, with 14 bases between the two germline ends. The CDR3 spells CASSARGLINEKLFF. The CDR3 region has the DNA TGTGCCAGCAGTGCCAGGGGACTTATTAATGAAAAACTGTTTTTT.

The chain joins TRBV2 to TRBJ1-2; unclear D gene. CDR1 SNHLY and CDR2 FYNNEI come from the germline V gene. With 5 bases removed from V and 0 bases from J, the gap between germline ends came to 13 bases. The CDR3 loop spans 15 amino acids. The CDR3 DNA follows: TGTGCCAGCAGTCCGGATCGATTTGCTAACTATGGCTACACCTTC. This translates into CASSPDRFANYGYTF. Supplemented by reference TRBV2 and TRBJ1-2, the full variable domain reads EPEVTQTPSHQVTQMGQEVILRCVPISNHLYFYWYRQILGQKVEFLVSFYNNEISEKSEIFDDQFSVERPDGSNFTLKIRSTKLEDSAMYFCASSPDRFANYGYTFGSGTRLTVV.